The 4 T cell receptor beta chains below all came from one sample that was sequenced in a study of regulatory T cells in long-lasting Graves disease. Libraries of TCR beta came from iRepertoire HTBI primers plus Arm-PCR of CDR3 regions. TCRdb re-analysed the multiplex PCR reads in MiXCR, keeping a single row per CDR3 protein. The sample records hundreds of thousands of distinct CDR3 sequences, 30% being singletons. Time point: persistent/refractory GD, antithyroid drugs over 5 years with positive TRAb. With RNA extracted from PBMCs as input, the TCR library was made. The sample consisted of peripheral blood mononuclear cells (PBMCs), taken when the disease was refractory, from a patient treated with antithyroid drugs. The receptors derive from a female donor with Graves disease.

In its sample, this clonotype was seen a few times. The chain links TRBV5-1 to TRBJ2-7; the match to TRBD2 covers 11 bases. Trimming cost V 3 bases and J 2 bases; bases outside gene matches: 4. The germline V gene has CDR1 SGHRS and CDR2 YFSETQ. The CDR3 sequence is 15 residues long. CDR3 bases: TGCGCCAGCAGCTGGATGACTAGCGGGACCTACGAGCAGTACTTC. It encodes CASSWMTSGTYEQYF.

A remark on this clonotype: Since a much larger clone is just one base distant, this may be a read error. This chain joins TRBV12-3 or TRBV12-4 and TRBJ1-2; D gene unclear. The CDR3 has 14 amino acids. The chain's CDR3 is CASSLVGPSLSYIF. The DNA of the CDR3 is TGTGCCAGCAGTTTAGTTGGGCCATCCTTGAGCTACATCTTC.

V gene TRBV9 combines with J gene TRBJ1-6; 10 bases match TRBD1. V dropped 3 bases and J dropped 7; count of bases not matched to a gene: 10. Germline CDR1 reads SGDLS; CDR2 reads YYNGEE. The CDR3 runs to 17 residues. The CDR3 spells CASSGRDRGFPNSPLHF. The CDR3, as DNA: TGTGCCAGCAGCGGACGGGACAGGGGTTTCCCCAATTCACCCCTCCACTTT.

The CDR3 loop is CASTKAAGELFF. DNA of the CDR3: TGTGCCAGTACCAAGGCCGCCGGGGAGCTGTTTTTT. V is TRBV19 and J is TRBJ2-2, with D hard to call. CDR3 length: 12 residues. Germline-derived CDR1 and CDR2 are LNHDA and SQIVND (reference sequence). V dropped 7 bases and J dropped 6 bases, with 9 bases sitting between them.